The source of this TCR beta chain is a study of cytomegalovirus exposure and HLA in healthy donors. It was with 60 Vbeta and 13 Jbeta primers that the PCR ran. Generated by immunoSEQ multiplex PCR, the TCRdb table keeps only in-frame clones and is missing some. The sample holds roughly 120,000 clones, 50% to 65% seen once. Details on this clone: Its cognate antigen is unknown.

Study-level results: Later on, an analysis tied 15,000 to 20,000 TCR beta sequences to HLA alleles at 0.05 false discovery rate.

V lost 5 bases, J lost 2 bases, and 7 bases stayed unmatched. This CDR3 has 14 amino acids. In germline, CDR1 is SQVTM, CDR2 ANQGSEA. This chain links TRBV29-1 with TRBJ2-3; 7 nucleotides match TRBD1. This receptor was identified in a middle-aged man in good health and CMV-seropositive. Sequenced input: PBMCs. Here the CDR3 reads CSVYRGEVTDTQYF. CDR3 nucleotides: TGCAGCGTTTACAGGGGAGAAGTCACAGATACGCAGTATTTT.